This T cell receptor (beta chain) originates from a study of OX40 agonist ivuxolimab in advanced cancers. The overall study: Each patient was given ivuxolimab into a vein every 2 weeks, at 0.01 to 10 mg/kg. Partial response was recorded in three patients: one hepatocellular carcinoma and two cutaneous melanoma cases.

Repertoires were generated with immunoSEQ multiplex PCR, while TCRdb's copy carries only in-frame clones and drops some. The table lists roughly 72,000 clones, approximately 81% of them singletons. Germline V gene data show CDR1 as MNHNS and CDR2 as SASEGT. CDR3 length equals 15 residues. Trimming stripped 6 bases from V and 5 bases from J, with 19 bases between. Anyone with autoimmune disease history or systemic immunosuppression was excluded. This TCR came from an adult with an advanced solid tumor such as melanoma, head and neck, liver or kidney cancer. Sequenced here: CD4+ or CD8+ T cells sorted from blood, sampled in a trial of the OX40 agonist ivuxolimab. The rearrangement uses TRBV6-1 and TRBJ2-5; D might be TRBD2 (6 bases). CDR3 nucleotide sequence: TGTGCCAGCAGGTCACCGGGACGGGCGGGGGAGACCCAGTACTTC. It specifies CASRSPGRAGETQYF.